This T cell receptor beta chain was sequenced during a study of blood T cell repertoires in COVID-19. Background on the study: The United States, Italy and Spain were the sources of the acute and convalescent COVID-19 samples. T cells, B-cell-depleted T cells, or PBMCs supplied cDNA or gDNA.

Germline V gene lookup returns CDR1 LGHNA and CDR2 YSLEER. The V gene end was trimmed by 0 bases and the J gene end by 7 bases; junction bases not matched to a gene: 5. The CDR3 is 15 amino acids. Methods used by the authors: Amplification with reference gene primers provided the estimates of nucleated cell counts. The method was immunoSEQ multiplex PCR; TCRdb's version includes in-frame clones alone and lacks a portion of them. From that table come the V and J calls and clone size; the DNA was used to work out D and trimming. The data hold around 120,000 clones, with around 78% observed a single time.

The genes are TRBV4-3 and TRBJ2-2, with 7 positions matching TRBD1. This TCR came from a man in his 70s with acute or convalescent COVID-19. Sequencing was done on a sample of peripheral blood. The CDR3 spells CASSQEHRGHGELFF. The CDR3 region has the DNA TGCGCCAGCAGCCAAGAGCACAGGGGACACGGGGAGCTGTTTTTT.